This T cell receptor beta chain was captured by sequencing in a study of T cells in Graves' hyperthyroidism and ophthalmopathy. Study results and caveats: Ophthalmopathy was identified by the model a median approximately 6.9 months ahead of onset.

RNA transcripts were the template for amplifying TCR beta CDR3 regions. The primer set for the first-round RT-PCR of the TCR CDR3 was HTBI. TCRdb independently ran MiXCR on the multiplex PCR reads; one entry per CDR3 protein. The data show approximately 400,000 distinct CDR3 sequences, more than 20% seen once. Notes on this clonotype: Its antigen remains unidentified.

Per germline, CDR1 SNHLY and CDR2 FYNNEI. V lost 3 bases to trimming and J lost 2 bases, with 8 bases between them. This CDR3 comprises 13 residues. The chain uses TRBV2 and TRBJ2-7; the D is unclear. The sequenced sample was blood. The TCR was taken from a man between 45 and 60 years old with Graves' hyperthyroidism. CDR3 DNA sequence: TGTGCCAGCAGTGAGTCCGGGCCCTACGAGCAGTACTTC. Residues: CASSESGPYEQYF.